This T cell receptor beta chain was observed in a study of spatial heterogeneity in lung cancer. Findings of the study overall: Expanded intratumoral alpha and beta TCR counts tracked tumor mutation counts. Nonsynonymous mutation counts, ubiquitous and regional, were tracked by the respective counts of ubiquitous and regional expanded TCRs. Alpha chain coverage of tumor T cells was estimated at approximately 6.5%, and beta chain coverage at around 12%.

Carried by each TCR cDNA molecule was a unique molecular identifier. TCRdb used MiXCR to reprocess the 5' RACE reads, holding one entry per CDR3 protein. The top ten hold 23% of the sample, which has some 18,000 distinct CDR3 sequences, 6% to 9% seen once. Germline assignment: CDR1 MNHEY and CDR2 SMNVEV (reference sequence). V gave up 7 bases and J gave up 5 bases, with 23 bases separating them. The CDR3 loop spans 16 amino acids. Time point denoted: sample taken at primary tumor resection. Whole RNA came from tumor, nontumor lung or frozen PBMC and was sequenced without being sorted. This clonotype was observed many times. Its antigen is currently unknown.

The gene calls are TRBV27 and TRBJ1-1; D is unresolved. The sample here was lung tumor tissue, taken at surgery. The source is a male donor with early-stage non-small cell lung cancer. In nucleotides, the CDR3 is TGTGCCAGCAACAAACATGTAACAAAAGGTGGGACTGAAGCTTTCTTT. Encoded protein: CASNKHVTKGGTEAFF.